Reported below is one T cell receptor (beta chain). Each sample's cDNA came from eight separate reactions. Amplification of TCRalpha and TCRbeta cDNA involved two nested PCRs that ran for about 16 and 10 cycles. TCRdb reprocessed the 5' RACE reads and keeps a single row for each CDR3 protein, giving no DNA. Its clone listing holds about 99,000 distinct CDR3 sequences. Germline assignment: CDR1 LGHNA and CDR2 YSLEER. The CDR3 length is 16 residues. These data are taken from a study of monozygotic twins with inflammatory bowel disease. This receptor was obtained from a human donor with ulcerative colitis or Crohn's disease, or a healthy co-twin of an affected twin (not recorded which). The sample comprised blood. The chain couples TRBV4-3 to TRBJ2-3; TCRdb designates TRBD1, a call that cannot be tested without DNA. CDR3 protein: CASSQDPPGSTDTQYF.